This TCR beta chain was profiled in a study of OX40 agonist ivuxolimab in advanced cancers. Profiled with immunoSEQ multiplex PCR; TCRdb holds only in-frame clones, not every one. Found here are 50,000 to 75,000 clones, roughly nine tenths of them singletons; the top ten hold 5.2%. V was clipped by 0 bases and J by 5 bases; unmatched bases: 17. CDR1 LNHDA and CDR2 SQIVND come from the germline V gene (reference sequence). The CDR3 consists of 20 residues. The specimen comprised CD4+ or CD8+ T cells sorted from blood, sampled in a trial of the OX40 agonist ivuxolimab. This TCR was recovered from an adult with an advanced solid tumor such as melanoma, head and neck, liver or kidney cancer. The chain couples TRBV19 to TRBJ2-1, with TRBD2 identical over 9 bases. The CDR3 spells CASSIDPPTLAGAFDNEQFF. The CDR3 DNA is TGTGCCAGTAGTATAGATCCCCCCACTTTAGCGGGAGCGTTCGACAATGAGCAGTTCTTC.